The 24 T cell receptor beta chains below all came from one sample that was sequenced in a study of control samples from healthy donors and cancer patients. Clones were read by immunoSEQ multiplex PCR, and TCRdb kept only the in-frame ones, dropping some. The sample lists 110,000 to 150,000 clones; 80% to 95% were seen once. Sequencing was carried out using blood. Source of these receptors: a man younger than 40 in good health.

Points on this clone: It is unclear where the CDR3 begins or ends on the DNA, so no DNA is shown, and the CDR3 is as TCRdb lists it. V and J are TRBV12-3 or TRBV12-4 and TRBJ1-5; TRBD1, the table's D call, was not compared with the DNA. The CDR3 adds up to 12 amino acids, both ends counted. This CDR3 reads CASSFGTGIKHF.

The CDR3 region has the DNA TGTGCCAGCGGTACCCTTACGACACGAGGGGAGACCCAGTACTTC. Protein product: CASGTLTTRGETQYF. The genes are TRBV28 and TRBJ2-5; maybe TRBD2 (5 bases). The CDR3 is 15 amino acids. Germline loops: CDR1 MDHEN, CDR2 SYDVKM. The V gene lost 8 bases and the J gene lost 5 bases, with 21 bases spanning the gap.

The rearrangement links TRBV6-5 to TRBJ2-1, with 9 bases identical to TRBD2. From germline, CDR1 is MNHEY and CDR2 SVGAGI. V gave up 6 bases and J gave up 6 bases; unmatched junction bases: 6. CDR3 length equals 14 residues. The CDR3 coding sequence is TGTGCCAGCAGCTATGGACTAGCGCCCAATGAGCAGTTCTTC. It encodes CASSYGLAPNEQFF.

The chain recombines TRBV7-9 with TRBJ2-7; perhaps TRBD2 as D (5 bases). Germline V gene data show CDR1 as SEHNR and CDR2 as FQNEAQ (reference sequence). The CDR3 has 13 amino acids. Deletions cut 7 bases from V and 7 bases from J, with 17 bases between. DNA of the CDR3: TGTGCCAGCACGAAGGCGGGTTTGCTGGAGCAGTACTTC. It is translated as CASTKAGLLEQYF.

The sample holds one count of this clone. Other DNA sequences in the same sample also yield this CDR3. The genes are TRBV30 and TRBJ2-7; 7 bases agree with TRBD1. J was trimmed by 4 bases and V by 0 bases; bases with no gene match: 3. Germline values: CDR1 GTSNPN, CDR2 SVGIG (reference sequence). This CDR3 region has 13 residues. The CDR3 loop is CAWSVLQGYEQYF. The DNA for the CDR3 is TGTGCCTGGAGTGTTTTACAGGGGTACGAGCAGTACTTC.

The chain recombines TRBV28 with TRBJ1-1, with D unclear. V lost 6 bases and J lost 2, with 10 bases in between. The CDR3 is 13 amino acids. The germline V gene encodes CDR1 MDHEN and CDR2 SYDVKM. CDR3 sequence reads: CASRTIPNTEAFF. In DNA, the CDR3 is TGTGCCAGCAGAACTATACCCAACACTGAAGCTTTCTTT. Filled out from reference TRBV28 and TRBJ1-1, the complete variable domain reads DVKVTQSSRYLVKRTGEKVFLECVQDMDHENMFWYRQDPGLGLRLIYFSYDVKMKEKGDIPEGYSVSREKKERFSLILESASTNQTSMYLCASRTIPNTEAFFGQGTRLTVV.

This chain joins TRBV6-6 and TRBJ2-1; perhaps TRBD2 as D (6 bases). With 2 bases removed from V and 4 bases from J, the gap between germline ends came to 9 bases. The length of the CDR3 is 14 residues. CDR1 MNHNY and CDR2 SVGAGI come from the germline V gene (reference sequence). The CDR3 spells CASSYGEVYNEQFF. In DNA form, the CDR3 reads TGTGCCAGCAGTTACGGGGAGGTGTACAATGAGCAGTTCTTC.

The chain recombines TRBV28 with TRBJ2-7, with TRBD1 matching 9 bases. Germline CDR1 is MDHEN and CDR2 is SYDVKM. V shed 5 bases and J 6 bases; nucleotides not matched to a gene: 11. CDR3 length: 15 amino acids. This CDR3 reads CASSPGGQGFSEQYF. In nucleotides, the CDR3 is TGTGCCAGCAGTCCCGGGGGACAGGGTTTTAGCGAGCAGTACTTC. The full variable domain, completed using reference TRBV28 and TRBJ2-7, is DVKVTQSSRYLVKRTGEKVFLECVQDMDHENMFWYRQDPGLGLRLIYFSYDVKMKEKGDIPEGYSVSREKKERFSLILESASTNQTSMYLCASSPGGQGFSEQYFGPGTRLTVT.

The chain uses TRBV5-4 and TRBJ1-5; D unresolved. The CDR3 loop spans 13 amino acids. Germline-derived CDR1 and CDR2 are SGHNT and YYREEE (reference sequence). V lost 4 bases to trimming and J lost 5 bases, with 10 bases between them. CDR3 coding DNA: TGTGCCAGCAGCGACGGAGCCGATCAGCCCCAGCATTTT. This codes for CASSDGADQPQHF.

The chain joins TRBV18 to TRBJ2-7; maybe TRBD1 (7 bases). Trimming removed 5 bases at V and 4 bases at J, with 18 bases between. The CDR3 covers 15 residues. Looked up from germline, CDR1 is KGHSH and CDR2 is LQKENI. For the CDR3, the DNA is TGTGCCAGCTCATCTACGGAGGGGGCAGGATACGAGCAGTACTTC. The encoded protein is CASSSTEGAGYEQYF.

This chain joins TRBV29-1 and TRBJ2-1, with 7 bases that match TRBD1. There are 13 residues in the CDR3. The germline CDR1 and CDR2 sequences are SQVTM and ANQGSEA. V lost 7 bases and J lost 4; bases outside the gene matches: 7. The CDR3 reads CSGTGTAYNEQFF. Here the CDR3 DNA reads TGCAGCGGGACCGGGACAGCGTACAATGAGCAGTTCTTC.

J is TRBJ2-7 and V is TRBV6-5; D ambiguous. The V and J ends lost 4 bases and 4 bases respectively, with 5 bases between them. The CDR3 spans 11 residues. Germline V gene data show CDR1 as MNHEY and CDR2 as SVGAGI. In nucleotides, the CDR3 is TGTGCCAGCAGTTCTAGATACGAGCAGTACTTC. Its protein product is CASSSRYEQYF.

V and J are TRBV10-2 and TRBJ1-5, with unresolved D. Trimming removed 3 bases at V and 6 bases at J, with 9 bases between. Germline loops: CDR1 WSHSY, CDR2 SAAADI. The CDR3 extends over 13 amino acids. This CDR3 reads CASSDWMGQPQHF. In DNA form, the CDR3 reads TGCGCCAGCAGTGATTGGATGGGTCAGCCCCAGCATTTT.

The V and J genes are TRBV7-2 and TRBJ2-1; 15 bases line up with TRBD2. CDR1 and CDR2 (germline): SGHTA, FQGNSA. With V trimmed by 7 bases and J by 8 bases, 15 bases remained unmatched. This CDR3 comprises 18 residues. The CDR3 nucleotides are TGTGCCAGCAATATCGGACTAGCGGGAGGGGGTGGTCTTGATGAGCAGTTCTTC. Amino acids: CASNIGLAGGGGLDEQFF. The complete variable domain, with remaining parts taken from reference TRBV7-2 and TRBJ2-1, reads GAGVSQSPSNKVTEKGKDVELRCDPISGHTALYWYRQSLGQGLEFLIYFQGNSAPDKSGLPSDRFSAERTGGSVSTLTIQRTQQEDSAVYLCASNIGLAGGGGLDEQFFGPGTRLTVL.

V gene TRBV5-8 combines with J gene TRBJ2-7; D is ambiguous. Trimming took off 3 bases at V and 7 bases at J, with 11 bases between the two ends. Germline CDR1 SGHTS, CDR2 YDEGEE. CDR3 length equals 12 residues. The CDR3 is CASSSEWGEQYF. In nucleotides, the CDR3 is TGTGCCAGCAGCTCCGAATGGGGAGAGCAGTACTTC.

The V call is TRBV10-1, the J call TRBJ2-4; 10 nucleotides match TRBD1. Germline CDR1 reads WNHNN; CDR2 reads SYGVQD (reference sequence). After removal of 3 bases from V and 9 bases from J, the junction contained 8 bases not matched to a gene. The CDR3 covers 15 residues. The CDR3 loop is CASSEGTGAAGIQYF. Here the CDR3 DNA reads TGCGCCAGCAGTGAAGGGACAGGGGCGGCGGGCATTCAGTACTTC.

In its sample, this clone was seen once. This sequence joins TRBV28 and TRBJ1-2; 8 bases fit TRBD1. The CDR3 has 16 residues. V lost 3 bases to trimming and J lost 4 bases; unmatched junction nucleotides: 10. CDR1 and CDR2 from the germline V gene are MDHEN and SYDVKM. The CDR3 protein is CASSLPSFTGGYGYTF. The CDR3 DNA follows: TGTGCCAGCAGTTTGCCCTCGTTTACAGGGGGCTATGGCTACACCTTC.

J is TRBJ1-1 and V is TRBV24-1; no firm D call. This CDR3 contains 14 residues. The ends were cut back, 4 bases at V and 9 bases at J, with 17 bases in the middle. Germline V lookup: CDR1 KGHDR, CDR2 SFDVKD. The CDR3 region is CATSDTASGKQAFF. The CDR3 DNA reads TGTGCCACCAGTGACACCGCCTCCGGGAAACAAGCTTTCTTT.

The V call is TRBV7-2, the J call TRBJ2-3, with 11 bases identical to TRBD2. This CDR3 region has 16 residues. CDR1 SGHTA and CDR2 FQGNSA come from the germline V gene. V dropped 2 bases and J dropped 6; count of bases not matched to a gene: 7. The CDR3 bases are TGTGCCAGCAGCTTATTGCTAGCGGGAGGCAGGGATACGCAGTATTTT. Amino acids: CASSLLLAGGRDTQYF. Full variable domain (rest looked up from reference TRBV7-2 and TRBJ2-3): GAGVSQSPSNKVTEKGKDVELRCDPISGHTALYWYRQSLGQGLEFLIYFQGNSAPDKSGLPSDRFSAERTGGSVSTLTIQRTQQEDSAVYLCASSLLLAGGRDTQYFGPGTRLTVL.

The rearrangement uses TRBV7-2 and TRBJ2-5, with D unresolved. Germline lookup yields CDR1 SGHTA and CDR2 FQGNSA. V gave up 2 bases and J gave up 2 bases, with 12 bases separating them. The CDR3 length is 15 residues. CDR3 bases: TGTGCCAGCAGCTTATCGACCGGAAGACAAGAGACCCAGTACTTC. Its protein is CASSLSTGRQETQYF. Complete variable domain (other parts from reference TRBV7-2 and TRBJ2-5): GAGVSQSPSNKVTEKGKDVELRCDPISGHTALYWYRQSLGQGLEFLIYFQGNSAPDKSGLPSDRFSAERTGGSVSTLTIQRTQQEDSAVYLCASSLSTGRQETQYFGPGTRLLVL.

The V and J genes are TRBV19 and TRBJ1-5, with D possibly being TRBD1 (6 bases). Germline CDR1 reads LNHDA; CDR2 reads SQIVND (reference sequence). V was clipped by 1 base and J by 2 bases, with 12 bases between them. The CDR3 is made up of 16 amino acids. The CDR3 bases are TGTGCCAGTAGTATAGTATGGAAGGGGGGCAATCAGCCCCAGCATTTT. Amino acid sequence: CASSIVWKGGNQPQHF.

This chain links TRBV14 with TRBJ2-5; D not certain. V dropped 3 bases and J dropped 7 bases, with 15 bases sitting between them. CDR3 length: 14 amino acids. Germline CDR1 reads SGHDN; CDR2 reads FVKESK. In nucleotides, the CDR3 is TGTGCCAGCAGCCAGCAACCTTGGGCCGGGACCCAGTACTTC. This translates into CASSQQPWAGTQYF.

The chain uses TRBV5-6 and TRBJ1-2; unclear D gene. The germline V gene has CDR1 SGHDT and CDR2 YYEEEE. Trimming pared 0 bases from V and 5 bases from J, leaving 14 bases between. The CDR3 length is 15 residues. CDR3 nucleotide sequence: TGTGCCAGCAGCTTGGGTCAGCACGCGCTTTATGGCTACACCTTC. Its translation: CASSLGQHALYGYTF.

This clone was seen once. CDR3 sequence (DNA): TGTGCCAGCAGTTTATATCGCCTAGCGGGAGTAACTGGGGCCAACGTCCTGACTTTC. This gives the protein CASSLYRLAGVTGANVLTF. The gene calls are TRBV27 and TRBJ2-6; 10 bases map to TRBD2. Germline V gene sequence: CDR1 MNHEY, CDR2 SMNVEV (reference sequence). This CDR3 spans 19 amino acids. The trim removed 1 base at V and 2 bases at J, leaving 8 bases unmatched. The full variable domain, with the rest looked up from reference TRBV27 and TRBJ2-6, is EAQVTQNPRYLITVTGKKLTVTCSQNMNHEYMSWYRQDPGLGLRQIYYSMNVEVTDKGDVPEGYKVSRKEKRNFPLILESPSPNQTSLYFCASSLYRLAGVTGANVLTFGAGSRLTVL.